The 25 T cell receptor beta chains listed next were all sequenced from one sample in a study of metastatic and nonmetastatic thyroid tumors. MiXCR was used by TCRdb to re-call the PCR reads. This sample has 60,000 to 75,000 clones, with approximately 4.1% found just once. Ahead of thyroid surgery, no patient had received treatment of any kind. The sequenced material came from blood. These receptors were taken from a female donor with papillary thyroid cancer or a benign thyroid nodule (not recorded which). Some clones in this sample may be carry-over from other donors' samples.

This clone was seen at least ten times. Given a much more abundant clone one base away, this may be a read error. The sample carries other DNA sequences with the same CDR3. The chain couples TRBV6-1 to TRBJ1-1; D gene unclear. Germline CDR1 reads MNHNS; CDR2 reads SASEGT. CDR3 size: 13 residues. CDR3 residues: CASNRLGNTEAFF. In nucleotides, the CDR3 is TGTGCCAGCAACCGACTGGGGAACACTGAAGCCTTCTTT.

In this sample, this clone turned up a few times. J is TRBJ1-1 and V is TRBV7-9; 12 bases line up with TRBD1. V was clipped by 5 bases and J by 7 bases; unmatched bases: 11. Germline V gene data show CDR1 as SEHNR and CDR2 as FQNEAQ (reference sequence). The CDR3 sequence is 16 residues long. The CDR3 here is CASSARPGQGAGEAFF. CDR3 DNA sequence: TGTGCCAGCAGCGCCAGACCGGGACAGGGGGCGGGTGAAGCTTTCTTT.

The table lists this clone with many counts. V usage is TRBV19 and J usage is TRBJ2-3, with TRBD1 as a possible D gene (6 bases). Germline assignment: CDR1 LNHDA and CDR2 SQIVND (reference sequence). Trimming took off 6 bases at V and 0 bases at J, with 16 bases between the two ends. This CDR3 comprises 16 residues. The CDR3 DNA reads TGTGCCAGTAGCCCACAGGGCGGCGTAAGCACAGATACGCAGTATTTT. It specifies CASSPQGGVSTDTQYF.

This clone was seen many times. This sequence joins TRBV20-1 and TRBJ2-4, with 11 bases aligning to TRBD1. The CDR3 totals 13 residues. Germline V gene lookup returns CDR1 DFQATT and CDR2 SNEGSKA (reference sequence). Trimming cost V 8 bases and J 6 bases; bases outside gene matches: 6. CDR3 sequence: CSPGTGGRNIQYF. The CDR3 region has the DNA TGCAGTCCCGGGACAGGGGGGAGAAACATTCAGTACTTC.

This clone was seen ten or more times. V usage is TRBV24-1 and J usage is TRBJ2-7, with a possible D match to TRBD1 (5 bases). The CDR3 consists of 13 residues. Germline loops: CDR1 KGHDR, CDR2 SFDVKD. V was trimmed by 4 bases and J by 4 bases, leaving 10 bases between them. The CDR3 region is CATSEQGRYEQYF. DNA of the CDR3: TGTGCCACCAGTGAGCAGGGTAGGTACGAGCAGTACTTC.

This clone was seen many times. V is TRBV5-4 and J is TRBJ1-2; no clear D. The CDR3 is made up of 15 amino acids. V was shortened by 3 bases and J by 4 bases, with 16 bases between the two germline ends. The germline V gene has CDR1 SGHNT and CDR2 YYREEE (reference sequence). The CDR3 reads CASSWKSSAGYGYTF. The DNA for the CDR3 is TGTGCCAGCAGCTGGAAGAGTTCTGCGGGCTATGGCTACACCTTC.

This clone has only a few counts. This may be a read error: a much more frequent sequence differs by one nucleotide. The CDR3 loop reads CASGPWGDLTF. The CDR3 coding sequence is TGTGCCAGCGGTCCGTGGGGGGATCTCACCTTT. The rearrangement joins TRBV2 to TRBJ1-1; D is perhaps TRBD1 (5 bases). Germline V CDR1 and CDR2: SNHLY, FYNNEI. The CDR3 runs to 11 residues.

This clone was counted between two and nine times. J is TRBJ2-2 and V is TRBV5-1; unclear D gene. Trimming cost V 7 bases and J 2 bases, with 12 bases left between them. The germline V gene has CDR1 SGHRS and CDR2 YFSETQ. This CDR3 is 14 amino acids long. The CDR3 is CASGLSVNTGELFF. The CDR3 nucleotides read TGCGCCAGCGGGCTGAGCGTTAACACCGGGGAGCTGTTTTTT.

About this clone: The junction and the germline gene differ at one end; a read error may be behind it. The chain uses TRBV2 and TRBJ1-1; no definite D call. The CDR3 is 11 amino acids. The germline CDR1 and CDR2 sequences are SNHLY and FYNNEI. The CDR3 spells CASGVRSESFF. CDR3 bases: TGTGCCAGCGGTGTAAGGTCTGAATCTTTCTTT.

This clone was seen a handful of times. The junction does not match germline at one end; this may be a read error. The rearrangement links TRBV5-5 to TRBJ1-5; tentatively, D is TRBD1 (5 bases). The V gene's germline CDR1 is SGHKS and CDR2 YYEKEE (reference sequence). There are 17 residues in the CDR3. The CDR3 DNA follows: TGTGCCAGCAGATTGATTTTCGCAGGGAGAGGCAATCAGCACCAGCATTTT. This translates into CASRLIFAGRGNQHQHF.

This clone was seen at least ten times. J is TRBJ2-5 and V is TRBV5-1; 11 bases are a match to TRBD2. V trimming: 0 bases; J trimming: 1 base; junction bases outside the gene matches: 2. There are 16 residues in the CDR3. Germline-derived CDR1 and CDR2 are SGHRS and YFSETQ. The CDR3 DNA sequence: TGCGCCAGCAGCTTGGCCGGGACTAGCGGCCAAGAGACCCAGTACTTC. This sequence encodes CASSLAGTSGQETQYF.

This clone was picked up many times. For the CDR3, the DNA is TGTGCCAGCTCGCCCAACAGCTTGTACAATGAGCAGTTCTTC. Translation gives CASSPNSLYNEQFF. The chain employs TRBV18 and TRBJ2-1; D call uncertain. In germline, CDR1 is KGHSH, CDR2 LQKENI. The CDR3 covers 14 residues. The V end lost 6 bases, the J end lost 4 bases, and 13 bases lay between the germline ends.

This clone was detected only a few times. This chain uses TRBV30 with TRBJ1-1; weak D call: TRBD1 (5 bases). Germline V gene sequence: CDR1 GTSNPN, CDR2 SVGIG (reference sequence). The V gene lost 4 bases and the J gene lost 4 bases, with 10 bases spanning the gap. This CDR3 contains 12 residues. CDR3: CAWKNRGTEAFF. CDR3 DNA: TGTGCCTGGAAGAATAGGGGCACTGAAGCTTTCTTT.

The table lists this clone with many counts. This chain uses TRBV18 with TRBJ2-3; no definite D call. There are 13 residues in the CDR3. Germline V gene data show CDR1 as KGHSH and CDR2 as LQKENI. Trimming removed 8 bases at V and 1 base at J, with 10 bases between. In nucleotides, the CDR3 is TGTGCCAGCAAGACACTTGGCACAGATACGCAGTATTTT. Translated: CASKTLGTDTQYF.

This clone was detected only a few times. V usage is TRBV6-1 and J usage is TRBJ2-1, with TRBD1 matching 10 bases. CDR3 length equals 15 residues. Germline V CDR1 and CDR2: MNHNS, SASEGT. J was trimmed by 13 bases and V by 6 bases; bases with no gene match: 15. The CDR3 sequence: CASSTAGTGVGEQFF. In nucleotides, the CDR3 is TGTGCCAGCAGCACGGCCGGGACAGGGGTTGGTGAACAGTTCTTC.

CDR3 DNA: TGTGCCAGCAGCAAGGACAGGGCCTATGGCTACACCTTC. Translating gives CASSKDRAYGYTF. This chain joins TRBV5-4 and TRBJ1-2; 8 nucleotides align to TRBD1. With 4 bases clipped from V and 4 bases from J, the junction kept 3 bases outside the gene matches. Germline lookup yields CDR1 SGHNT and CDR2 YYREEE (reference sequence). This CDR3 contains 13 residues.

This clone was seen at least ten times. The chain links TRBV7-9 to TRBJ2-1; 14 bases agree with TRBD2. CDR1 and CDR2 from the germline V gene are SEHNR and FQNEAQ (reference sequence). The CDR3 extends over 16 amino acids. V was pared by 2 bases and J by 8 bases, with 5 bases of the junction left unmatched. The CDR3 reads CASSLSGTSGRDEQFF. Written as DNA, the CDR3 is TGTGCCAGCAGCTTATCCGGGACTAGCGGGAGAGATGAGCAGTTCTTC. Complete variable domain (other parts from reference TRBV7-9 and TRBJ2-1): DTGVSQNPRHKITKRGQNVTFRCDPISEHNRLYWYRQTLGQGPEFLTYFQNEAQLEKSRLLSDRFSAERPKGSFSTLEIQRTEQGDSAMYLCASSLSGTSGRDEQFFGPGTRLTVL.

Notes on this clone: A much larger clone differs from this one at a single base, so this may be a read error. The rearrangement links TRBV29-1 to TRBJ1-5; D is unresolved. The CDR3 consists of 12 residues. Per germline, CDR1 SQVTM and CDR2 ANQGSEA. CDR3 residues: CSARSSNQHQHF. CDR3 nucleotide sequence: TGCAGCGCCCGAAGCAGCAATCAGCACCAGCATTTT.

This clone was found many times. This chain links TRBV13 with TRBJ2-2; 12 bases align to TRBD2. Trimming at V came to 5 bases and at J to 7 bases, leaving 11 bases not matched to a gene. CDR1 and CDR2 from the germline V gene are PRHDT and FYEKMQ (reference sequence). The CDR3 has 17 residues. CDR3 protein: CASSASPGLAGYGELFF. CDR3 nucleotide sequence: TGTGCCAGCAGCGCTTCCCCGGGACTAGCGGGCTACGGGGAGCTGTTTTTT.

This clone was seen a handful of times. The J gene is TRBJ1-4, the V gene TRBV2, with 7 bases that match TRBD1. CDR1 and CDR2 (germline): SNHLY, FYNNEI. There are 15 residues in the CDR3. Trimming took 0 bases from V and 8 from J; bases not matched to a gene: 6. The CDR3, as DNA: TGTGCCAGCAGTGAAGCGGCAGGGGGTGGAGAAAAACTGTTTTTT. It specifies CASSEAAGGGEKLFF.

In its sample, this clone was seen many times. The chain has TRBV7-9 and TRBJ1-1; D is undetermined. Germline lookup yields CDR1 SEHNR and CDR2 FQNEAQ (reference sequence). The CDR3 sequence is 13 residues long. V lost 5 bases, J lost 6 bases, and 13 bases lay in between. The CDR3: CASSPGEVAEAFF. CDR3 coding DNA: TGTGCCAGCAGCCCGGGTGAAGTAGCTGAAGCTTTCTTT.

This clone was seen only a few times. The chain combines TRBV6-2 or TRBV6-3 with TRBJ1-3; 9 nucleotides line up with TRBD1. The trim removed 6 bases at V and 3 bases at J, leaving 3 bases unmatched. Per the germline V gene, CDR1 is MNHEY and CDR2 is SVGEGT. The CDR3 is 14 residues long. The CDR3 sequence: CASRVDRGGNTIYF. CDR3 DNA sequence: TGTGCCAGCAGAGTGGACAGGGGTGGAAACACCATATATTTT.

This clone was counted ten times or more. The chain uses TRBV3-1 and TRBJ2-3, with 7 bases fitting TRBD1. Unmatched junction bases numbered 4, after V lost 4 bases and J lost 3 bases. Germline V gene sequence: CDR1 LGHDT, CDR2 YNNKEL (reference sequence). There are 14 residues in the CDR3. CDR3 DNA sequence: TGTGCCAGCAGCCTGGGACAGTCAACAGATACGCAGTATTTT. It translates to CASSLGQSTDTQYF.

This clone was seen a few times. V gene TRBV6-5 combines with J gene TRBJ2-2; no definite D call. Trimming pared 2 bases from V and 5 bases from J, leaving 6 bases between. The CDR3 contains 13 residues. The germline V gene has CDR1 MNHEY and CDR2 SVGAGI. The CDR3 coding sequence is TGTGCCAGCAGTTACACCCAGACCGGGGAGCTGTTTTTT. Protein: CASSYTQTGELFF.

Many counts were recorded for this clone. The rearrangement joins TRBV6-1 to TRBJ2-5, with D perhaps assigned TRBD1 or TRBD2 (6 bases each). Trimming left V 6 bases short and J 2 bases short, with 22 bases between. Germline loops: CDR1 MNHNS, CDR2 SASEGT. The CDR3 is 17 residues long. The CDR3 DNA reads TGTGCCAGCAGCCGCGGCGCGCAGGGGAGGTGGCAAGAGACCCAGTACTTC. This sequence encodes CASSRGAQGRWQETQYF.